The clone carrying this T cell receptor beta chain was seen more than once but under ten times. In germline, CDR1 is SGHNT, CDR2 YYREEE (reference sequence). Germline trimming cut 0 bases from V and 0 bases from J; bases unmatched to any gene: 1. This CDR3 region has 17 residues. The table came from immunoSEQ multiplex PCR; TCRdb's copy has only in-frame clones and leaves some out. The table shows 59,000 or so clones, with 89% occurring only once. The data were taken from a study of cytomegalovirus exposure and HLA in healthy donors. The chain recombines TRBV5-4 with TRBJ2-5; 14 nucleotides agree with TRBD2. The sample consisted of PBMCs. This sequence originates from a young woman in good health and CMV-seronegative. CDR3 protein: CASSLGTSGGYQETQYF. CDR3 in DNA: TGTGCCAGCAGCTTGGGGACTAGCGGGGGGTACCAAGAGACCCAGTACTTC. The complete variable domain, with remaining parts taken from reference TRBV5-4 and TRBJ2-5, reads ETGVTQSPTHLIKTRGQQVTLRCSSQSGHNTVSWYQQALGQGPQFIFQYYREEENGRGNFPPRFSGLQFPNYSSELNVNALELDDSALYLCASSLGTSGGYQETQYFGPGTRLLVL.